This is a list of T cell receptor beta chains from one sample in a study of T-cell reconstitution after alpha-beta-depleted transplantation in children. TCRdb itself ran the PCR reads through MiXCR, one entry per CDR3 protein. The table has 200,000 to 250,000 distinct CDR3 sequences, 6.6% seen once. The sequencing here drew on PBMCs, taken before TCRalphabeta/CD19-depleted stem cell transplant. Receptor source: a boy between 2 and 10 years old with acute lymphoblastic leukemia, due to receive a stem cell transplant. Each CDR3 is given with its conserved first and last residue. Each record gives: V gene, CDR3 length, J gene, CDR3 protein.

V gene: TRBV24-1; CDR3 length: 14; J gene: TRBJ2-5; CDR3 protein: CATSRTGSQETQYF
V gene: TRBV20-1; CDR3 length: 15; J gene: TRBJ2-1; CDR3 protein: CSARAYSGTDNEQFF
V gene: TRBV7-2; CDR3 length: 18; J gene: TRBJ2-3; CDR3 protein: CASSLAGWGKAGGDTQYF
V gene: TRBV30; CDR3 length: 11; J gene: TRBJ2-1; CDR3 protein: CAWSPSNGQFF
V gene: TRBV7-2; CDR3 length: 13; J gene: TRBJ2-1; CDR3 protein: CASSNGPFVEQFF
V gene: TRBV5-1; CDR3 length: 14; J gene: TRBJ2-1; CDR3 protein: CASSWLGGTDEQFF
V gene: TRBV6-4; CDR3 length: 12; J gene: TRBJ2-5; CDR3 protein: CARSRLKETQYF
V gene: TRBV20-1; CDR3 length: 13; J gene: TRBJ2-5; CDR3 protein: CSARGTGGETQYF
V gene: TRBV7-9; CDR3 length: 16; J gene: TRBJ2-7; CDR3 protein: CASSLSSSGGNYEQYF
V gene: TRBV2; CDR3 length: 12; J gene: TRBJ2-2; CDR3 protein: CVSREVSGELFF
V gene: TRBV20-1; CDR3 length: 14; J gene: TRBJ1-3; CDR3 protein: CSARAGGNGNTIYF
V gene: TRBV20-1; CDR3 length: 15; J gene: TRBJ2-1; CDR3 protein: CSASWLRLLDNEQFF
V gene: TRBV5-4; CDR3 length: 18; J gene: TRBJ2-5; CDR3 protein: CASSLKEGREVREETQYF
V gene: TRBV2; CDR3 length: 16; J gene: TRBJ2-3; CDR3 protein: CASRLAASFGTDTQYF
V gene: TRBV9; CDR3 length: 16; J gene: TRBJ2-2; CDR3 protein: CASSPRGTGNTGELFF
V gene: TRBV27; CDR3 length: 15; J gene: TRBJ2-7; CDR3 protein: CASSFLPGVPYEQYF
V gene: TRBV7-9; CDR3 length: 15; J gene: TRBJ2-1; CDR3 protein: CASSPPSLAGHEQFF
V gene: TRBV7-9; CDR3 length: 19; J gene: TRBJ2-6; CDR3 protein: CASSLRTTGGVSGANVLTF
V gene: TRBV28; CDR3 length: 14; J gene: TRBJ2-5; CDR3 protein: CASSFSGLEETQYF
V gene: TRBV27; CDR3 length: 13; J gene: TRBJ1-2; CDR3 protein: CASSLQNNYGYTF
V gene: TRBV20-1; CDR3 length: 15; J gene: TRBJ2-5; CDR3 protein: CSAYVTGTGQETQYF
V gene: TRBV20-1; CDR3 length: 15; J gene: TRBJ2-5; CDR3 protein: CSALSAGGPEETQYF
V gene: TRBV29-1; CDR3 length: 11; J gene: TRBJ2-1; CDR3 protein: CSVGRDNEQFF
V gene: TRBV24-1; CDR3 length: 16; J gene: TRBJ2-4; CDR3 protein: CATSDHREYTKNIQYF
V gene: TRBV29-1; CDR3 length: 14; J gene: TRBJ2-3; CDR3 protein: CSVGDSSGTDTQYF
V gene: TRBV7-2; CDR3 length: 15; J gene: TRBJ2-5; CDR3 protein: CASSSGRFAQETQYF
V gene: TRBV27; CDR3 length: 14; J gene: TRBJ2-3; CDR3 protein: CASSSGLGIHTQYF
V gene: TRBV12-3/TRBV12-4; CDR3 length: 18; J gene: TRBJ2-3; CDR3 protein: CAISSPSGGSRRVPGQYF
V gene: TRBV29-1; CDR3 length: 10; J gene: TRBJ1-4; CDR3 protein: CSVEDEKLFF
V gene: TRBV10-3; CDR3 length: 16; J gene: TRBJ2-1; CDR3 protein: CAISTRTGGEITEQFF
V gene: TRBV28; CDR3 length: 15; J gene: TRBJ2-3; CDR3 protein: CASSLLAVGGDTQYF
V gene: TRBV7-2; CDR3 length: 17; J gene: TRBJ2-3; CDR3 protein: CASSLVRSAGSTDTQYF
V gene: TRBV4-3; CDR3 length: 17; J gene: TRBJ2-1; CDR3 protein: CASSQDGGQGTYNEQFF
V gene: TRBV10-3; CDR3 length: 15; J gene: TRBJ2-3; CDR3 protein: CAISASGSTTDTQYF
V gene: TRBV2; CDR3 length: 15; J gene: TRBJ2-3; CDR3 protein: CATGWGGGGTDTQYF
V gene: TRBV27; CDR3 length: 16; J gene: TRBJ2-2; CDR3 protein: CASSSSGQKNTGELFF
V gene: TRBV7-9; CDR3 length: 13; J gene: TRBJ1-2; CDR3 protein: CANRKVRGHGYTF
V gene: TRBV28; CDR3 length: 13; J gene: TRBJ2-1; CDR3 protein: CASSLAENNEQFF
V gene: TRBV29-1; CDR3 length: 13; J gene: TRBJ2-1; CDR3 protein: CSVRGRSSNEQFF
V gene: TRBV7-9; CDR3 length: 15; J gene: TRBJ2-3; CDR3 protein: CASSLGGGVTDTQYF
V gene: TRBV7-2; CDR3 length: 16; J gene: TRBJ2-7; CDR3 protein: CASSLAGGRYSYEQYF
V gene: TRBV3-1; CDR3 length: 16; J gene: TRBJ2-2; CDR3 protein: CASSPGTSGYTGELFF
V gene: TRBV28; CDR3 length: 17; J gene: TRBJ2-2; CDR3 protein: CASSLLAGQGVDGKLFF
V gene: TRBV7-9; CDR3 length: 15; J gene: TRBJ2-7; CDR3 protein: CASSPGTGISYEQYF
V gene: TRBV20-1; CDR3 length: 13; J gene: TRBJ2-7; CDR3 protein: CSATGGDTYEQYF
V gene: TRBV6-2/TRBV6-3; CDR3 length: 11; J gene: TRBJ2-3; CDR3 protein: CASSGTGTQYF
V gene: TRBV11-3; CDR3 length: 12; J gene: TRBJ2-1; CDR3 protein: CASKNWGNEQFF
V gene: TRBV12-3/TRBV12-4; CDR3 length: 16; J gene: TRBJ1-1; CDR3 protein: CASSLADLLVNTEAFF
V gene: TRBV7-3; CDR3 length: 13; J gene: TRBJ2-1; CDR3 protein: CASSSGGVDEQFF
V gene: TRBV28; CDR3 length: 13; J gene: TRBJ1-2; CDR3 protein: CANLDPLTYGYTF
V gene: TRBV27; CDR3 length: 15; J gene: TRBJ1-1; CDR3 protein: CASSLLQGANTEAFF
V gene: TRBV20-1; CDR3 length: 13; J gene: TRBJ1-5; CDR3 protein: CSGTGGVGQPQHF
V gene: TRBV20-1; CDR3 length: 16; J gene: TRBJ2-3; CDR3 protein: CSASAELETNTDTQYF
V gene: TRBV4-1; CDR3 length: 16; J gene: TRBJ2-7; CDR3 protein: CASSHPGTSGGNEQYF
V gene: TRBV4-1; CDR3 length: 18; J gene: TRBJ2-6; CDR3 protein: CASSQGLGVSSGANVLTF
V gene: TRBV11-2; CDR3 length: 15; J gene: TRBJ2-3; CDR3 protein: CASSLRDSYTDTQYF
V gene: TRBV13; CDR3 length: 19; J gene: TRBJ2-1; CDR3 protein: CASSLRHSGSQGSYNEQFF